This paragraph reports one TCR beta chain. Its antigen is not known. These data come from a study of response to subunit inactivated influenza vaccine. Overall study findings and caveats: New T cells are recruited in small numbers by each seasonal influenza vaccination, according to the authors' suggestion.

From germline, CDR1 is SGHRS and CDR2 YFSETQ. There are 15 residues in the CDR3. The V gene end was trimmed by 5 bases and the J gene end by 4 bases; junction bases not matched to a gene: 10. One entry per CDR3 protein, called by TCRdb with MiXCR from the RT-PCR reads. The profile shows about 520,000 distinct CDR3 sequences, less than 7.5% of them singletons. The V gene is TRBV5-1, the J gene TRBJ2-3; the match to TRBD2 covers 7 bases. The starting material was PBMCs from blood, obtained 23 months after vaccination. This sequence originates from a man aged 45-69 years who received an inactivated influenza vaccine. The DNA for the CDR3 is TGCGCCAGCAGTTCTTCAGGGAGGGTAGCAGATACGCAGTATTTT. Its translation: CASSSSGRVADTQYF. Filled out from reference TRBV5-1 and TRBJ2-3, the complete variable domain reads KAGVTQTPRYLIKTRGQQVTLSCSPISGHRSVSWYQQTPGQGLQFLFEYFSETQRNKGNFPGRFSGRQFSNSRSEMNVSTLELGDSALYLCASSSSGRVADTQYFGPGTRLTVL.